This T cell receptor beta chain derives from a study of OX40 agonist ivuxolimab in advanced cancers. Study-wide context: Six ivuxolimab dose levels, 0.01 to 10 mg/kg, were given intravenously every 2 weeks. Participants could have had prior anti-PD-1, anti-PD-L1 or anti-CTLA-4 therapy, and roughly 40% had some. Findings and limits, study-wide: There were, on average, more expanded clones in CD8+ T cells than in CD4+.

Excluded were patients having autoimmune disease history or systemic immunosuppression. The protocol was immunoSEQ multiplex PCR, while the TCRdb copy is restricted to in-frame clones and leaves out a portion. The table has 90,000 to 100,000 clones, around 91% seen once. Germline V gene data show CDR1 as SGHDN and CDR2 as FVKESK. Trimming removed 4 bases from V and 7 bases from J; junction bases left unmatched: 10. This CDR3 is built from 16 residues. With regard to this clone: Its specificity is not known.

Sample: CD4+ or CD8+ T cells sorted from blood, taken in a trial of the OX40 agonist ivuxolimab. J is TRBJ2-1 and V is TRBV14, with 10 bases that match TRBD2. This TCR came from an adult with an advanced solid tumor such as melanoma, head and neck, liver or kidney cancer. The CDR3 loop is CASSLPISGRVNEQFF. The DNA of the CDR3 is TGTGCCAGCAGCCTTCCGATCAGCGGGAGGGTGAATGAGCAGTTCTTC.